These T cell receptor beta chains were read from a single sample in a study of blood T cell repertoires in COVID-19. Repertoires were generated with immunoSEQ multiplex PCR, while TCRdb's copy carries only in-frame clones and drops some. The sample consists of 400,000 to 550,000 clones, about 90% of them appearing once. Material: PBMCs or T cells enriched from blood (not recorded which). The receptors come from a young woman with acute COVID-19. The CDR3 runs from the conserved cysteine through the conserved F or W. Each record gives: J gene, CDR3 length, clone size, V gene, D gene, CDR3 protein, CDR3 DNA. The D gene is left open where the match is weak. Expanded clones get a size class; other rows say once, few or many, or leave the size out.

j_gene: TRBJ1-3; len: 15; abundance: .; v_gene: TRBV5-1; d_gene: .; CDR3aa: CASSLEGTSGNTIYF; CDR3nt: TGCGCCAGCAGCTTGGAAGGGACTTCTGGAAACACCATATATTTT
j_gene: TRBJ1-6; len: 14; abundance: .; v_gene: TRBV30; d_gene: .; CDR3aa: CAWRRGRENSPLHF; CDR3nt: TGTGCCTGGAGACGCGGACGGGAAAATTCACCCCTCCACTTT
j_gene: TRBJ1-2; len: 17; abundance: .; v_gene: TRBV28; d_gene: TRBD1; CDR3aa: CASSQTGQGPLHYGYTF; CDR3nt: TGTGCCAGCAGCCAAACCGGACAGGGGCCCCTACACTATGGCTACACCTTC
j_gene: TRBJ1-2; len: 12; abundance: .; v_gene: TRBV28; d_gene: TRBD1; CDR3aa: CASSFGQGGYTF; CDR3nt: TGTGCCAGCAGTTTTGGACAGGGAGGCTACACCTTC
j_gene: TRBJ2-7; len: 13; abundance: .; v_gene: TRBV28; d_gene: TRBD2; CDR3aa: CASRLAGGYEQYF; CDR3nt: TGTGCCAGCCGACTAGCGGGAGGATACGAGCAGTACTTC
j_gene: TRBJ1-5; len: 15; abundance: few; v_gene: TRBV19; d_gene: .; CDR3aa: CASSYSLRANQPQHF; CDR3nt: TGTGCCAGTAGCTACAGTTTGAGGGCAAATCAGCCCCAGCATTTT
j_gene: TRBJ1-1; len: 13; abundance: .; v_gene: TRBV5-6; d_gene: .; CDR3aa: CASSRTVNTEAFF; CDR3nt: TGTGCCAGCAGCCGGACAGTGAACACTGAAGCTTTCTTT
j_gene: TRBJ2-3; len: 14; abundance: once; v_gene: TRBV29-1; d_gene: .; CDR3aa: CSVDRPQGTDTQYF; CDR3nt: TGCAGCGTTGACAGGCCGCAGGGCACAGATACGCAGTATTTT
j_gene: TRBJ2-7; len: 13; abundance: .; v_gene: TRBV9; d_gene: .; CDR3aa: CASSLGDWGEQYF; CDR3nt: TGTGCCAGCAGCCTCGGGGACTGGGGCGAGCAGTACTTC
j_gene: TRBJ1-3; len: 15; abundance: .; v_gene: TRBV19; d_gene: .; CDR3aa: CASTHIQAAGNTIYF; CDR3nt: TGTGCCAGTACGCATATACAGGCCGCAGGAAACACCATATATTTT
j_gene: TRBJ2-5; len: 12; abundance: .; v_gene: TRBV6-5; d_gene: .; CDR3aa: CASGQRQETQYF; CDR3nt: TGTGCCAGCGGGCAACGTCAAGAGACCCAGTACTTC
j_gene: TRBJ2-1; len: 16; abundance: .; v_gene: TRBV28; d_gene: .; CDR3aa: CASSFGRQPVYNEQFF; CDR3nt: TGTGCCAGCAGTTTCGGTCGACAGCCTGTCTACAATGAGCAGTTCTTC
j_gene: TRBJ2-7; len: 14; abundance: .; v_gene: TRBV3-1/TRBV3-2; d_gene: .; CDR3aa: CASSQGEGDYEQYF; CDR3nt: TGTGCCAGCAGCCAAGGAGAAGGGGACTACGAGCAGTACTTC
j_gene: TRBJ2-1; len: 16; abundance: .; v_gene: TRBV7-6; d_gene: TRBD2; CDR3aa: CASSPTPSGLYNEQFF; CDR3nt: TGTGCCAGCAGCCCGACTCCTAGCGGACTTTACAATGAGCAGTTCTTC
j_gene: TRBJ2-1; len: 16; abundance: .; v_gene: TRBV7-9; d_gene: TRBD2; CDR3aa: CASRGTSGSIHNEQFF; CDR3nt: TGTGCCAGCAGGGGGACTAGCGGGAGTATCCACAATGAGCAGTTCTTC